Listed below are T cell receptor beta chains from one sample, sequenced in a study of T-cell reconstitution after alpha-beta-depleted transplantation in children. TCRdb used MiXCR to reprocess the PCR reads, holding one entry per CDR3 protein. The sample yields approximately 300,000 distinct CDR3 sequences, around 9.1% seen once. Sequenced material: PBMCs, taken before TCRalphabeta/CD19-depleted stem cell transplant. Source of these receptors: a boy in the first two years of life with acute myeloid leukemia, due to receive a stem cell transplant. The conserved cysteine and the conserved F or W are not part of the CDR3 here.

len: 14
v_gene: TRBV2
CDR3aa: ASSACRTGFIYEQY

len: 13
v_gene: TRBV4-1
CDR3aa: ASSQPGQGVYEQY

len: 12
v_gene: TRBV7-2
CDR3aa: ASSSGQGFDGYT

len: 13
v_gene: TRBV24-1
CDR3aa: ATSDFRTGDNEQF

len: 13
v_gene: TRBV7-2
CDR3aa: ASGHGGSGTDTQY

len: 14
v_gene: TRBV21-1
CDR3aa: ASSKTGTGDSYEQY

len: 11
v_gene: TRBV18
CDR3aa: ASSPNSQETQY

len: 16
v_gene: TRBV19
CDR3aa: ASSISPPTSGAYNEQF

len: 12
v_gene: TRBV20-1
CDR3aa: SVHDRVNSVPQY

len: 13
v_gene: TRBV28
CDR3aa: ASSFHQSSTDTQY

len: 11
v_gene: TRBV29-1
CDR3aa: SVTGSSYNEQF

len: 13
v_gene: TRBV7-2
CDR3aa: ASRFSGGSTDTQY

len: 11
v_gene: TRBV7-3
CDR3aa: ASSLTLDGALH

len: 13
v_gene: TRBV5-1
CDR3aa: ASSLGRASYNEQF

len: 11
v_gene: TRBV9
CDR3aa: ASSGGLLGVLT

len: 11
v_gene: TRBV29-1
CDR3aa: SVARDRGYEQY

len: 12
v_gene: TRBV4-3
CDR3aa: ASSQGQGIQPQH

len: 11
v_gene: TRBV7-2
CDR3aa: ASSYSHNQPQH

len: 13
v_gene: TRBV12-3/TRBV12-4
CDR3aa: ASSFVRGRYNEQF

len: 10
v_gene: TRBV25-1
CDR3aa: ASSVEADEQF

len: 12
v_gene: TRBV5-6
CDR3aa: ASSPYRADYEQY

len: 14
v_gene: TRBV7-9
CDR3aa: ASSTTDSHPYNEQF

len: 11
v_gene: TRBV7-9
CDR3aa: ASGAASGNTIY

len: 13
v_gene: TRBV3-1
CDR3aa: ASSQGSSGAYEQY

len: 15
v_gene: TRBV29-1
CDR3aa: SVPARGGARNTGELF

len: 13
v_gene: TRBV28
CDR3aa: ASSFLQGWNYGYT

len: 12
v_gene: TRBV20-1
CDR3aa: SARTDLSSYEQY

len: 15
v_gene: TRBV9
CDR3aa: ASSIGTGVPSSYEQY

len: 12
v_gene: TRBV27
CDR3aa: ASSLPDSQETQY

len: 15
v_gene: TRBV7-2
CDR3aa: ASRVGVGPGGYSPLH

len: 14
v_gene: TRBV6-5
CDR3aa: ASSYLALGITDTQY

len: 15
v_gene: TRBV5-5
CDR3aa: ASSLAASSRPHNEQF

len: 12
v_gene: TRBV20-1
CDR3aa: SARGQGVNSPLH

len: 12
v_gene: TRBV27
CDR3aa: ASSLSSYQETQY

len: 12
v_gene: TRBV7-2
CDR3aa: ASSFPVRTGELF

len: 11
v_gene: TRBV10-3
CDR3aa: AIRGTSGVEQF

len: 11
v_gene: TRBV20-1
CDR3aa: SAGGQGPKTQY

len: 12
v_gene: TRBV29-1
CDR3aa: SVLREGVPDTQY

len: 10
v_gene: TRBV20-1
CDR3aa: SASTFGGEQF

len: 12
v_gene: TRBV15
CDR3aa: ATSRAESYNEQF

len: 14
v_gene: TRBV7-9
CDR3aa: ASSFSGVPDRETQY

len: 14
v_gene: TRBV11-2
CDR3aa: ASSPGTFAVTYEQY

len: 15
v_gene: TRBV7-8
CDR3aa: ASSLTTLAGVRGEQF

len: 12
v_gene: TRBV7-9
CDR3aa: ASSLESGADTQY

len: 10
v_gene: TRBV29-1
CDR3aa: SVVQRGNEQF

len: 15
v_gene: TRBV9
CDR3aa: ASSVGPRGGQYNEQF

len: 11
v_gene: TRBV7-9
CDR3aa: ASSPESQETQY

len: 13
v_gene: TRBV9
CDR3aa: ASRPGQGTSGELF

len: 13
v_gene: TRBV12-3/TRBV12-4
CDR3aa: ASSLADRRYQPQH

len: 11
v_gene: TRBV25-1
CDR3aa: ASSPIHSYEQY

len: 13
v_gene: TRBV6-2/TRBV6-3
CDR3aa: ASSYGSNSYNEQF

len: 10
v_gene: TRBV20-1
CDR3aa: CAPGTSYEQY